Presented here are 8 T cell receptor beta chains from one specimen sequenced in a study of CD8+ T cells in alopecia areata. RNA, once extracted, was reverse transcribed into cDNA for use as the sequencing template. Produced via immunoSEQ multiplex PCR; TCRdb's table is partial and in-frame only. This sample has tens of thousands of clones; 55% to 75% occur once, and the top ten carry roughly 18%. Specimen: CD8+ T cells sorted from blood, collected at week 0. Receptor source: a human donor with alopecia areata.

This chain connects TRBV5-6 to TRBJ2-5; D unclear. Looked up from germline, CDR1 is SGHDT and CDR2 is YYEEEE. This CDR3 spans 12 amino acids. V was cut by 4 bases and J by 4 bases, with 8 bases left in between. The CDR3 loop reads CASSQRPETQYF. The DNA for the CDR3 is TGTGCCAGCAGCCAGCGTCCAGAGACCCAGTACTTC.

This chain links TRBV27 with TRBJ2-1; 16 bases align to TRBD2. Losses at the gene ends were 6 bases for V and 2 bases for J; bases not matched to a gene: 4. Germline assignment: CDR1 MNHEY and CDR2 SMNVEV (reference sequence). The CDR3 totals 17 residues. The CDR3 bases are TGTGCCAGCAGAGGGACTAGCGGGGGGGCCCCCTACAATGAGCAGTTCTTC. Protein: CASRGTSGGAPYNEQFF.

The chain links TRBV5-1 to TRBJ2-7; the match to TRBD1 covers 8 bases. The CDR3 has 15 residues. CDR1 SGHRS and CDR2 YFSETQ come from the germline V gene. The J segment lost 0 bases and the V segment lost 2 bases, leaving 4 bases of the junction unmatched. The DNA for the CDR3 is TGCGCCAGCAGCTTTGGACAGGGAGCCTCCTACGAGCAGTACTTC. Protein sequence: CASSFGQGASYEQYF.

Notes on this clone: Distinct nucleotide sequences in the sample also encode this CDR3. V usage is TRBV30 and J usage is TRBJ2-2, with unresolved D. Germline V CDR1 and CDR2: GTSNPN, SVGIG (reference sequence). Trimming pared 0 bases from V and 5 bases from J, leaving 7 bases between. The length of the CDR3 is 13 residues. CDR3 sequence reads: CAWSVGGTGELFF. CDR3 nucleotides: TGTGCCTGGAGTGTAGGTGGGACCGGGGAGCTGTTTTTT.

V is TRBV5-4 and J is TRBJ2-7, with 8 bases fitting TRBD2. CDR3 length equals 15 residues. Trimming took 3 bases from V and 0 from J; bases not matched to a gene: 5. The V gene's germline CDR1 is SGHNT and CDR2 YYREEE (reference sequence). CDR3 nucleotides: TGTGCCAGCAGCTGGACGAGCGGGAGCTCCTACGAGCAGTACTTC. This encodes CASSWTSGSSYEQYF.

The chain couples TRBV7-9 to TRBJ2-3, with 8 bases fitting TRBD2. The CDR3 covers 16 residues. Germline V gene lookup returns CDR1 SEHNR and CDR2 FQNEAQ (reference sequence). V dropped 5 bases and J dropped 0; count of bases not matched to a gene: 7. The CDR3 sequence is CASSGYSGTSTDTQYF. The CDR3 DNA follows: TGTGCCAGCAGCGGGTATAGCGGGACGAGCACAGATACGCAGTATTTT.

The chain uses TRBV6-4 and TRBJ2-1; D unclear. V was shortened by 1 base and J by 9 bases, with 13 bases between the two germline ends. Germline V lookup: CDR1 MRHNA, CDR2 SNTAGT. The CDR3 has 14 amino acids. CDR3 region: CASSDYPGGAEQFF. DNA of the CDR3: TGTGCCAGCAGTGACTATCCGGGTGGCGCTGAGCAGTTCTTC.

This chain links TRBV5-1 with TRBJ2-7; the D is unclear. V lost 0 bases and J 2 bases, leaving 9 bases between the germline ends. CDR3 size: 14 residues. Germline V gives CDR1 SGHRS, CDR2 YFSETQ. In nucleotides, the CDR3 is TGCGCCAGCAGCTTGGAGAGTCTAACCTACGAGCAGTACTTC. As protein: CASSLESLTYEQYF.